These 10 T cell receptor beta chains came from one sample sequenced in a study of cytomegalovirus exposure and HLA in healthy donors. Here immunoSEQ multiplex PCR was the method, and the copy in TCRdb shows in-frame clones only, minus some. Counted here are tens of thousands of clones, 95% to 98% occurring once; the ten biggest clones make up around 1.5%. The material sequenced was PBMCs. All receptors derive from a woman between 18 and 30 years old in good health and CMV-seropositive.

The rearrangement uses TRBV10-1 and TRBJ1-1, with no clear D. Trimming cost V 4 bases and J 7 bases, with 10 bases left between them. The CDR3 is made up of 12 amino acids. CDR1 WNHNN and CDR2 SYGVQD come from the germline V gene (reference sequence). CDR3 residues: CASSGSENEAFF. The CDR3 nucleotides read TGCGCCAGCAGTGGGTCGGAGAATGAAGCTTTCTTT.

The chain couples TRBV6-6 to TRBJ2-7, with D possibly matching TRBD2 (6 bases). The CDR3 is made up of 14 amino acids. The germline gives CDR1 MNHNY, CDR2 SVGAGI (reference sequence). V shed 3 bases and J shed 6 bases, with 15 bases lying between them. CDR3 sequence reads: CASSYQAGAGEQYF. CDR3 nucleotides: TGTGCCAGCAGTTATCAAGCGGGTGCGGGCGAGCAGTACTTC.

This clone was counted once. The rearrangement links TRBV2 to TRBJ2-3; 13 nucleotides line up with TRBD2. This CDR3 comprises 15 residues. From germline, CDR1 is SNHLY and CDR2 FYNNEI. The trim removed 11 bases at V and 0 bases at J, leaving 5 bases unmatched. CDR3 DNA: TGTGCCGGACAGGGACTAGCGGGGAGCACAGATACGCAGTATTTT. Amino acid sequence: CAGQGLAGSTDTQYF. Full variable domain (missing parts from reference TRBV2 and TRBJ2-3): EPEVTQTPSHQVTQMGQEVILRCVPISNHLYFYWYRQILGQKVEFLVSFYNNEISEKSEIFDDQFSVERPDGSNFTLKIRSTKLEDSAMYFCAGQGLAGSTDTQYFGPGTRLTVL.

In this sample, this clone turned up once. The chain is built from TRBV23-1 and TRBJ2-7; D may be TRBD1 (6 bases). TRBV23-1 is marked as an open reading frame, function uncertain. Trimming stripped 6 bases from V and 2 bases from J, with 17 bases between. The CDR3 is 15 amino acids. For the CDR3, the DNA is TGCGCCAGCAGGGGCCGGACAGCTATTCCCTACGAGCAGTACTTC. Translating gives CASRGRTAIPYEQYF.

This rearrangement joins TRBV7-2 to TRBJ2-7; D gene unclear. From germline, CDR1 is SGHTA and CDR2 FQGNSA. V shed 1 base and J shed 0 bases, with 10 bases lying between them. The CDR3 runs 15 residues. Here the CDR3 DNA reads TGTGCCAGCAGCTTAGGATGGCCCCTCTCCTACGAGCAGTACTTC. This encodes CASSLGWPLSYEQYF.

The genes are TRBV28 and TRBJ2-7; 8 bases line up with TRBD2. The germline CDR1 and CDR2 sequences are MDHEN and SYDVKM. The CDR3 has 15 amino acids. V was pared by 7 bases and J by 7 bases, with 15 bases of the junction left unmatched. Written as DNA, the CDR3 is TGTGCCAGCATCGGGGGCGGGAGGAGCGGCTGGGAGCAGTACTTC. Its translation is CASIGGGRSGWEQYF.

The chain recombines TRBV4-2 with TRBJ2-1, with TRBD2 as a possible D gene (5 bases). The V end lost 4 bases, the J end lost 3 bases, and 10 bases lay between the germline ends. The length of the CDR3 is 14 residues. Germline V gene lookup returns CDR1 LGHNA and CDR2 YNFKEQ. The CDR3, as DNA: TGTGCCAGCAGCCCCTCAGCGGTCTACAATGAGCAGTTCTTC. Amino acid sequence: CASSPSAVYNEQFF.

V is TRBV28 and J is TRBJ1-5; TRBD1 aligns across 9 bases. The germline V gene has CDR1 MDHEN and CDR2 SYDVKM. The CDR3 is 15 amino acids. Trimming at V came to 6 bases and at J to 0 bases, leaving 3 bases not matched to a gene. The DNA of the CDR3 is TGTGCCAGCAGGGGACAGGGATATAGCAATCAGCCCCAGCATTTT. This sequence encodes CASRGQGYSNQPQHF.

The chain carries TRBV9 and TRBJ1-2; D remains unclear. Looked up from germline, CDR1 is SGDLS and CDR2 is YYNGEE. Trimming took 0 bases from V and 1 from J, leaving 7 bases between them. The CDR3 spans 14 residues. Here the CDR3 DNA reads TGTGCCAGCAGCGTAGGAGAGATTAACTATGGCTACACCTTC. Protein: CASSVGEINYGYTF.

The chain uses TRBV4-2 and TRBJ2-7, with D perhaps matching TRBD1 (6 bases). Germline loops: CDR1 LGHNA, CDR2 YNFKEQ. The germline V and J ends were trimmed by 4 bases and 0 bases, with 10 bases remaining between them. The CDR3 runs to 14 residues. CDR3: CASSRGQISYEQYF. DNA for the CDR3: TGTGCCAGCAGCCGCGGACAGATCTCCTACGAGCAGTACTTC.